Below, 11 T cell receptor beta chains from the same sample are listed, as sequenced in a study of T cell responses to AZD1222 COVID-19 vaccine. The repertoire was sequenced with immunoSEQ multiplex PCR; TCRdb's copy has only in-frame clones and lacks some. This sample yields roughly 120,000 clones, of which around 92% are seen a single time; more than 2.5% belongs to the top ten. The sample in question was peripheral blood, obtained on day 0 of AZD1222 vaccination. Receptors were obtained from an adult in good health.

The chain links TRBV7-9 to TRBJ1-5, with TRBD1 matching 8 bases. V trimming: 10 bases; J trimming: 4 bases; junction bases outside the gene matches: 6. Per germline, CDR1 SEHNR and CDR2 FQNEAQ (reference sequence). CDR3 length: 13 residues. The CDR3 sequence: CATADRVNQPQHF. The CDR3 bases are TGTGCCACCGCGGACAGGGTGAATCAGCCCCAGCATTTT.

V is TRBV28 and J is TRBJ1-1; D remains unclear. The CDR3 runs 13 residues. Germline V gene data show CDR1 as MDHEN and CDR2 as SYDVKM. V lost 5 bases and J lost 1, with 8 bases in between. The CDR3 spells CASSRTENTEAFF. CDR3 nucleotide sequence: TGTGCCAGCAGTCGTACAGAGAACACTGAAGCTTTCTTT. The variable domain in full, completed from reference TRBV28 and TRBJ1-1, reads DVKVTQSSRYLVKRTGEKVFLECVQDMDHENMFWYRQDPGLGLRLIYFSYDVKMKEKGDIPEGYSVSREKKERFSLILESASTNQTSMYLCASSRTENTEAFFGQGTRLTVV.

This chain links TRBV19 with TRBJ1-2; possible D gene TRBD1, 5 bases. There are 16 residues in the CDR3. Germline values: CDR1 LNHDA, CDR2 SQIVND (reference sequence). V gave up 5 bases and J gave up 4 bases, with 20 bases separating them. CDR3 DNA sequence: TGTGCCAGTAGTCCCTTCTTGGGGGGATCAGGCTATGGCTACACCTTC. This codes for CASSPFLGGSGYGYTF.

This clone was recorded once. The rearrangement links TRBV24-1 to TRBJ2-3, with TRBD2 identical over 13 bases. Trimming cost V 3 bases and J 5 bases; bases outside gene matches: 4. The CDR3 is 16 residues long. CDR1 and CDR2 from the germline V gene are KGHDR and SFDVKD. CDR3 in DNA: TGTGCCACCAGTGATACGAGACTAGCGGGGGGAGATACGCAGTATTTT. This codes for CATSDTRLAGGDTQYF.

This clone has a single count. The chain has TRBV20-1 and TRBJ2-1; D unclear. The germline V gene has CDR1 DFQATT and CDR2 SNEGSKA (reference sequence). V lost 1 base to trimming and J lost 8 bases, with 6 bases between them. The CDR3 consists of 11 residues. CDR3 region: CSARGLDEQFF. CDR3 DNA: TGCAGTGCTAGAGGTCTTGATGAGCAGTTCTTC.

The chain has TRBV4-1 and TRBJ2-6, with D uncertain. Per germline, CDR1 MGHRA and CDR2 YSYEKL. The germline V and J ends were trimmed by 4 bases and 4 bases, with 11 bases remaining between them. The CDR3 runs to 15 residues. The CDR3 reads CASSPRVSGANVLTF. Written as DNA, the CDR3 is TGCGCCAGCAGCCCCCGAGTATCCGGGGCCAACGTCCTGACTTTC.

The chain employs TRBV6-5 and TRBJ1-1, with D uncertain. The ends were cut back, 2 bases at V and 4 bases at J, with 8 bases in the middle. This CDR3 contains 13 residues. The germline V gene has CDR1 MNHEY and CDR2 SVGAGI. The CDR3 sequence is CASSYTLLTEAFF. The CDR3 DNA follows: TGTGCCAGCAGTTACACCCTTCTCACTGAAGCTTTCTTT.

This chain joins TRBV10-2 and TRBJ1-2; D is perhaps TRBD1 (5 bases). The CDR3 is made up of 12 amino acids. The germline CDR1 and CDR2 sequences are WSHSY and SAAADI. Trimming removed 2 bases from V and 11 bases from J, with 12 bases in between. The CDR3 sequence is CASSENWAGYTF. The CDR3 coding sequence is TGCGCCAGCAGTGAGAACTGGGCAGGGTACACCTTC.

This rearrangement joins TRBV28 to TRBJ2-1; D is undetermined. The CDR3 has 11 amino acids. V lost 2 bases and J lost 9, with 5 bases in between. Germline lookup yields CDR1 MDHEN and CDR2 SYDVKM. The CDR3 spells CASSLRSEQFF. CDR3 DNA sequence: TGTGCCAGCAGTTTAAGGAGTGAGCAGTTCTTC.

The chain couples TRBV12-5 to TRBJ2-3; D may match TRBD1 or TRBD2 (6 bases each). Per germline, CDR1 LGHNT and CDR2 FRNRAP. V lost 0 bases to trimming and J lost 11 bases, with 12 bases between them. The CDR3 covers 13 residues. The CDR3 nucleotides are TGTGCTAGTGGTTTGGTAGGGGGAGGTGTGCAGTATTTT. It encodes CASGLVGGGVQYF.

This clone has only one observation. The rearrangement joins TRBV6-5 to TRBJ1-1; possible D gene TRBD1, 5 bases. V was pared by 5 bases and J by 4 bases, with 11 bases between. CDR1 is MNHEY, CDR2 SVGAGI, per germline. The CDR3 contains 13 residues. The CDR3 spells CASSRGVGTEAFF. The CDR3 DNA sequence: TGTGCCAGCAGTCGGGGGGTGGGCACTGAAGCTTTCTTT.